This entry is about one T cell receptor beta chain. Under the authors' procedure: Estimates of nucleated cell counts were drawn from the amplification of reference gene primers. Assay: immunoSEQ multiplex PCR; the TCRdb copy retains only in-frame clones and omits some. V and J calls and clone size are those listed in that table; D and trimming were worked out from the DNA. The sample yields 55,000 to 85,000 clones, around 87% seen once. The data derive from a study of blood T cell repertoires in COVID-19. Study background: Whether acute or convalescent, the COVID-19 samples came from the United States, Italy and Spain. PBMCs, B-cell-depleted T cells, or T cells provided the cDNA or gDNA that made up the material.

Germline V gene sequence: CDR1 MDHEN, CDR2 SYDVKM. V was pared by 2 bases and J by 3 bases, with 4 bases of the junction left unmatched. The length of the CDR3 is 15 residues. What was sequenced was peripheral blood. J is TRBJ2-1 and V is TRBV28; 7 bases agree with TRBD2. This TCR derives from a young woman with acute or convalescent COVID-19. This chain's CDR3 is CASSLAGEGYNEQFF. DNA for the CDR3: TGTGCCAGCAGTTTAGCGGGAGAAGGCTACAATGAGCAGTTCTTC.